This T cell receptor beta chain originates from a study of blood T cell repertoires in COVID-19 (dated by TCRdb to the early 2020s). About the full investigation: Collaborator samples came from the United States, Italy and Spain and covered acute and convalescent phases of COVID-19. HLA class I and class II types, where available, came from metadata supplied by the sample provider rather than from assay-based typing. The dataset comprised deeply sampled blood TCRbeta repertoires from subjects exposed to, actively infected with, or recovered from COVID-19. Samples came from the ongoing ImmuneRACE study (first 160 participants) plus 1,254 subjects from 6 global collaborators. A de-identified subject ID, COVID-19 status, age in years and sex were almost always included in the sample metadata. The material from the prospective study consisted of cDNA or gDNA derived from T cells, B-cell-depleted T cells, or PBMCs. The repertoires were released in a freely available public database intended as a resource for research on the immune response to SARS-CoV-2.

Enrolling through a virtual design, the prospective study's participants ranged in age from roughly 18 to 95 years and lived across more than 20 United States geographic areas. Cohort assignment in the prospective study relied on participant-reported clinical history from a screening survey and a study questionnaire. For ImmuneRACE Cohort 3, a participant was defined as recovered based on two consecutive negative NP/OP PCR tests, clearance by a healthcare professional, or resolution of symptoms. Mobile phlebotomists in the prospective study collected whole blood, serum and a nasopharyngeal or oropharyngeal swab from every participant. Prospective study participants could optionally give additional blood draws and questionnaires over an approximately 2-month period. Before DNA extraction, blood samples from the prospective study were shipped at room temperature or frozen. Overall study results and their limits: The amount of clinical and demographic metadata varied by source and participant and was provided uncurated.

With regard to this clone: Which antigen it targets is not known. No base quality values were provided; no much bigger clone lies one nucleotide off.

TCRbeta CDR3 regions were amplified from genomic DNA using the immunoSEQ Assay, a bias-controlled multiplex PCR. In the original analysis: The number of nucleated cells in each sample was estimated from the amplification of reference gene primers within the assay. To quantify the absolute abundance of each unique TCRbeta CDR3 rearrangement, sequence reads were collapsed and filtered. Productive Simpson clonality was computed per sample as the square root of Simpson's diversity index over productive rearrangements. As stored in TCRdb, this immuneACCESS dataset retains in-frame rearrangements with V and J assigned. A fraction of the clones does not appear; measured against another copy, unresolved V genes explain less than half of the discrepancy, and the remainder lacks a known reason. D and trimming come from the DNA, and the V and J calls and clone size come from that table. The sample table holds more than 450,000 clones, of which 87% were seen once. 0.7% of the sample rests with the top ten.

Sequenced: PBMCs or T cells enriched from blood (not recorded which). This receptor was identified in a woman aged 18 to 35 who had recovered from COVID-19.

The CDR3 protein is CASSLGPTGANEQFF. The DNA sequence follows: TGCGCCAGCAGCTTGGGGCCAACAGGTGCCAATGAGCAGTTCTTC. The rearranged chain carries TRBV5-1 and TRBJ2-1, and possibly TRBD1, on 5 matching bases. The CDR1 and CDR2 encoded by the germline V gene are SGHRS and YFSETQ. At the junction V is shortened by 0 bases and J by 6 bases, with 13 bases in between. There are 15 amino acids in the CDR3, from cysteine to phenylalanine inclusive. The DNA shown is the 45-base CDR3, in frame from base 1.